These 8 T cell receptor beta chains share one sample of origin, sequenced in a study of CD8 T cells in ankylosing spondylitis. A single record per CDR3 protein comes from TCRdb applying MiXCR to the 5' RACE reads. The data contain 350,000 to 550,000 distinct CDR3 sequences, 25% to 30% of them seen just once; the ten biggest clones take up 0.89%. Study observations and caveats: A TCR beta motif of under ten highly homologous variants seemed to mark ankylosing spondylitis blood.

Their antigen targets remain unknown. What was sequenced was blood, either unsorted or a sorted T cell fraction (not recorded which). Source of these receptors: a male donor with ankylosing spondylitis.

This clonotype was counted between two and nine times. The chain recombines TRBV20-1 with TRBJ2-3; 8 bases fit TRBD2. J was trimmed by 2 bases and V by 5 bases; bases with no gene match: 3. Looked up from germline, CDR1 is DFQATT and CDR2 is SNEGSKA (reference sequence). The CDR3 runs to 13 residues. CDR3: CSALAGLTDTQYF. In DNA form, the CDR3 reads TGCAGTGCTTTAGCGGGACTCACAGATACGCAGTATTTT.

The chain uses TRBV7-9 and TRBJ1-4; D possibly corresponds to TRBD1 (5 bases). CDR3 length equals 14 residues. Germline loops: CDR1 SEHNR, CDR2 FQNEAQ (reference sequence). V gave up 4 bases and J gave up 8 bases, with 14 bases separating them. As DNA, the CDR3 is TGTGCCAGCAGCTCGCGCGGGGGAACAGAAAAACTGTTTTTT. Its protein product is CASSSRGGTEKLFF.

This clonotype was counted between two and nine times. V and J are TRBV12-3 or TRBV12-4 and TRBJ1-2, with D possibly TRBD1 on 6 matching bases. The V and J ends lost 7 bases and 4 bases respectively, with 13 bases between them. This CDR3 is 13 amino acids long. The chain's CDR3 is CASKSTGLYGYTF. The CDR3 nucleotides are TGTGCCAGCAAGTCCACAGGGCTCTATGGCTACACCTTC.

This clonotype was detected only a few times. The rearrangement joins TRBV5-1 to TRBJ2-7; 8 bases are shared with TRBD1. CDR1 SGHRS and CDR2 YFSETQ come from the germline V gene. J lost 2 bases, V lost 3 bases, and 7 bases had no gene match. The CDR3 is 15 amino acids. The CDR3 region is CASSSRDRWTYEQYV. In DNA form, the CDR3 reads TGCGCCAGCAGCTCCCGGGACAGGTGGACCTACGAGCAGTACGTC.

This clonotype was seen a handful of times. The genes are TRBV20-1 and TRBJ1-1, with TRBD1 matching 7 bases. V shed 1 base, J shed 1 base, and the junction held 6 bases outside the gene matches. The CDR3 is 15 residues long. Germline V lookup: CDR1 DFQATT, CDR2 SNEGSKA (reference sequence). CDR3 nucleotide sequence: TGCAGTGCTAGAGGCCTGACAGGGTCGAACACTGAAGCTTTCTTT. Translation: CSARGLTGSNTEAFF.

In this sample, this clonotype turned up a few times. This rearrangement joins TRBV7-8 to TRBJ2-6; 10 bases fit TRBD1. V was clipped by 5 bases and J by 4 bases; unmatched bases: 8. The germline CDR1 and CDR2 sequences are SGHVS and FQNEAQ. The CDR3 runs to 17 residues. The CDR3, as DNA: TGTGCCAGCAGCGACCGGGACAGGGGATCGGGGGCCAACGTCCTGACTTTC. It encodes CASSDRDRGSGANVLTF.

The chain employs TRBV5-1 and TRBJ1-1, with D possibly matching TRBD1 (6 bases). Germline assignment: CDR1 SGHRS and CDR2 YFSETQ. V dropped 0 bases and J dropped 2 bases, with 14 bases sitting between them. The CDR3 is made up of 16 amino acids. In DNA, the CDR3 is TGCGCCAGCAGCTTGGGATCAGGACAGCTTAACACTGAAGCTTTCTTT. It specifies CASSLGSGQLNTEAFF.

V and J are TRBV9 and TRBJ2-1; 7 bases align to TRBD2. Trimming at V came to 1 base and at J to 7 bases, leaving 8 bases not matched to a gene. The CDR3 contains 15 residues. The germline gives CDR1 SGDLS, CDR2 YYNGEE. CDR3 bases: TGTGCCAGCAGCGTAAGGGTCAGCGGGGAGAATGAGCAGTTCTTC. This translates into CASSVRVSGENEQFF.